There are a few counts of the clone carrying this T cell receptor (beta chain). Its antigen is currently unknown. These donors counted as nominally healthy when sampled, but unrecorded immune exposures were likely. Primers: 60 Vbeta forward and 13 Jbeta reverse. Profiling relied on immunoSEQ multiplex PCR, and the TCRdb table lists in-frame clones only, not all of them. The sample includes approximately 100,000 clones, 65% to 90% seen only once; the top ten take roughly 1.2%. The record originates from a study of cytomegalovirus exposure and HLA in healthy donors. Study-wide results and caveats: Prediction of most subjects' HLA-A and HLA-B alleles by TCR beta sequences was reportedly accurate. HLA alleles showed associations with about 15,000 TCR beta sequences in a later analysis, at a 0.05 false discovery rate. Per a prior analysis, the majority of TCR beta V segments were productive roughly 90% or roughly 30% of the time.

Germline V gene sequence: CDR1 SGHTA, CDR2 FQGTGA. V lost 2 bases, J lost 0 bases, and 9 bases lay in between. This CDR3 region has 15 residues. This sequence was found in a woman between 18 and 30 years old in good health and CMV-seronegative. The gene calls are TRBV7-3 and TRBJ2-3, with D possibly matching TRBD2 (5 bases). The sequenced material came from PBMCs. This CDR3 is CASSLDYLSTDTQYF. Here the CDR3 DNA reads TGTGCCAGCAGCTTAGACTACCTAAGCACAGATACGCAGTATTTT.